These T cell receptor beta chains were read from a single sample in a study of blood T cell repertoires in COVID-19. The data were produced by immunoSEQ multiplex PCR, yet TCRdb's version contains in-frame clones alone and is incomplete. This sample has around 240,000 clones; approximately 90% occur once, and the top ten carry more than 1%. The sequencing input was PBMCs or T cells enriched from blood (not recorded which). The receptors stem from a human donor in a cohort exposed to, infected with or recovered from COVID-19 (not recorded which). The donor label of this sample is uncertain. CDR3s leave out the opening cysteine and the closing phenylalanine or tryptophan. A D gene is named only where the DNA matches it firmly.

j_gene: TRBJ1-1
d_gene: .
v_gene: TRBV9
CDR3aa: ASSVGLGDTNTEAF

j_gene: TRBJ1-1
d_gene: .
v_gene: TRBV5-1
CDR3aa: ASSRAGERTEAF

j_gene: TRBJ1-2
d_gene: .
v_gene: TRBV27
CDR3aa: ASSLGGYYGYT

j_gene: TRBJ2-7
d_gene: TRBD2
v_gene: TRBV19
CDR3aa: ASSPRGLAGGRYEQY

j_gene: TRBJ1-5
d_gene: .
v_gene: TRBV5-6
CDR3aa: ASSLGQGGQPQH

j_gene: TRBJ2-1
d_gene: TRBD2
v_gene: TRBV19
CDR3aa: ASSIRFLGSGGLNEQF

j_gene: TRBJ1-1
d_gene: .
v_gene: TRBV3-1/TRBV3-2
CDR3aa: ASSGGARTEAF

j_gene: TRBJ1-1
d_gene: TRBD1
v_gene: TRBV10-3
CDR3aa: AISEQGASQTEAF

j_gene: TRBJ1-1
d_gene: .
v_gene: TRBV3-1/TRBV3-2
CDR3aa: ASSPRVGRNTEAF

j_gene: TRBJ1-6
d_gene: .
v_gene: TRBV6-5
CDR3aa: ASSYGQGSNSPLH

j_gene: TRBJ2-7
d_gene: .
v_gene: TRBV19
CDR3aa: ASSMRRDGEQY

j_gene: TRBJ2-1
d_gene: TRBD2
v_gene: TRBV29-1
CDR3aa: SVPGTSGVYNEQF

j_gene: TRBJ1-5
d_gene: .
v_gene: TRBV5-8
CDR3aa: ATTLTGTGQPQH

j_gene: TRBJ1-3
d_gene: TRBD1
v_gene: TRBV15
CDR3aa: ATSRERQGLY

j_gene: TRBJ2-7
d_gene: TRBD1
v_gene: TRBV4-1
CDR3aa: ASSFIPGQGDYEQY

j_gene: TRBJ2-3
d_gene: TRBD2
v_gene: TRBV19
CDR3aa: ASSIGLAGGFATDTQY

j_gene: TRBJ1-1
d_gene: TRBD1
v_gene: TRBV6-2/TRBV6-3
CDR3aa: ASSYSTGQGEESTEAF

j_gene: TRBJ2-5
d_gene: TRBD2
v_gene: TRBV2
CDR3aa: ASDTPSSGVYQETQY

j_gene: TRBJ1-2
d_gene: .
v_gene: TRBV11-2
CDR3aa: ASSPAGGLGNGYT

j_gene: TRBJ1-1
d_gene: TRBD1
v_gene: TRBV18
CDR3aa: ASSPGTGGLLNTEAF

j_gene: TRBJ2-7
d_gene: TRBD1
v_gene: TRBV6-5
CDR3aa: ASSYSRDRGLYEQY

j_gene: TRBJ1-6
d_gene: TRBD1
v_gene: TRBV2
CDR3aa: ASRVTGGESPLH

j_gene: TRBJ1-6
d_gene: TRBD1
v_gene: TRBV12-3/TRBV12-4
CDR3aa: ATTTGWGSPLH

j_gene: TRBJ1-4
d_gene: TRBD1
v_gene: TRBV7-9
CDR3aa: ASSLGTGSEKLF

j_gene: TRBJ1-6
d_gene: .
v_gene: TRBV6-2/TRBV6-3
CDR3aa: ASSDRDGRYSPLH

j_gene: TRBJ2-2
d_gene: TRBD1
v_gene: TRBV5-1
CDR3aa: ASSELTGGIGELF